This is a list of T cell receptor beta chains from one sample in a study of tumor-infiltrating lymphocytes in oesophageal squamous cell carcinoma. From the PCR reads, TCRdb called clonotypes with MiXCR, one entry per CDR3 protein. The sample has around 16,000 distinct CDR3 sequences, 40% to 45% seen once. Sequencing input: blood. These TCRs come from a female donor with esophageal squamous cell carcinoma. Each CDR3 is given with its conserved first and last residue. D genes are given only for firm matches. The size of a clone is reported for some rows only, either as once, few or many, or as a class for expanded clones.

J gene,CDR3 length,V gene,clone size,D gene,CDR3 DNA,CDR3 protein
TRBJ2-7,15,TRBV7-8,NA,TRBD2,TGTGCCAGCAGCCATGGGACTAGCGGGGACAATGAGCAGTACTTC,CASSHGTSGDNEQYF
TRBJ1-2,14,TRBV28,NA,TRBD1,TGTGCCAGCAGTTCTCACAGGGGGAACTATGGCTACACCTTC,CASSSHRGNYGYTF
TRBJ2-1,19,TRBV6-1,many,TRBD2,TGTGCCAGCAGTTCGACCGGGACTAGCGGGAGGCCGATGATCAATGAGCAGTTCTTC,CASSSTGTSGRPMINEQFF
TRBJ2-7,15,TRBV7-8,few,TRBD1,TGTGCCAGCAGCTCATCCGGGACAGGGACGTACGAGCAGTACTTC,CASSSSGTGTYEQYF
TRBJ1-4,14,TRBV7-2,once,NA,TGTGCCAGCAGCTTAGGGGCGGGGTTGGAAAAACTGTTTTTT,CASSLGAGLEKLFF
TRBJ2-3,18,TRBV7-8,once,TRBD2,TGTGCCAGCAGCTCTCCAGCGGGAGGAGGGGATAGCACAGATACGCAGTATTTT,CASSSPAGGGDSTDTQYF
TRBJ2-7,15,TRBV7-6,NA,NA,TGTGCCAGCAGCTTAAACTCCTTTCAAACCTACGAGCAGTACTTC,CASSLNSFQTYEQYF
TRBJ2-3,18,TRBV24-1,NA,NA,TGTGCCACCAGTAGGCCGCCGGCAGGGCGTCGACACACCGGGGAGCTGTATTTT,CATSRPPAGRRHTGELYF
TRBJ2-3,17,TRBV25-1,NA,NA,TGTGCCAGCAGTGAATTCAAGGCGGGATCGATGGCAGATACGCAGTATTTT,CASSEFKAGSMADTQYF
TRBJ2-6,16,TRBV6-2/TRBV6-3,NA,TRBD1,TGTGCCAGCGGCGGGACAGGTTCTTCTGGGGCCAACGTCCTGACTTTC,CASGGTGSSGANVLTF
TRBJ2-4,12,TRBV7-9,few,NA,TGTGCCAGCAGCTTCCTGTATGGCATTCAGTACTTC,CASSFLYGIQYF
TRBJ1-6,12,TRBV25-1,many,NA,TGTGCCAGCAGGAGGGGGAATTCACCCCTCCACTTT,CASRRGNSPLHF
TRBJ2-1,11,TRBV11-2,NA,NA,TGTGCCAGCACCGTCTGGGATGAGCAGTTCTTC,CASTVWDEQFF
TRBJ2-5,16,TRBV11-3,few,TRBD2,TGTGCCAGCAGCTACATTAGCAGCGGGAGAAACGATGAGCAGTACTTC,CASSYISSGRNDEQYF
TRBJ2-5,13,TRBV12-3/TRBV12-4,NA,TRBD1,TGTGCCAGCAGTTCACTCCGGGACAGGGGGCCGTACTTC,CASSSLRDRGPYF
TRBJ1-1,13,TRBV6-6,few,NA,TGTGCCAGCAGTTACTCCGTGAACACTGAAGCTTTCTTT,CASSYSVNTEAFF
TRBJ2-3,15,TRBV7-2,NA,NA,TGTGCCAGCAGCTCCTACCGGACTAACTCCTACGAGCAGTACTTT,CASSSYRTNSYEQYF
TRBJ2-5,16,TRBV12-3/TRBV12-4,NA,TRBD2,TGTGCCAGCAGTTTTACCGGGGCGGGAGGCCAAGAGACCCAGTACTTC,CASSFTGAGGQETQYF
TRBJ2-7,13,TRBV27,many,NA,TGTGCCAGCAGTTCCTACGTCCGCTACGAGCAGTACTTC,CASSSYVRYEQYF
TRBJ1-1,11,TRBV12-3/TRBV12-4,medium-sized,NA,TGTGCCAGCAGTTTTCTGGGGCTGGCTTTCTTT,CASSFLGLAFF
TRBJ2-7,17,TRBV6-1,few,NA,TGTGCCAGCAGTTCCGACCATCCGGACATGATAAAGGGCGAGCAGTACTTC,CASSSDHPDMIKGEQYF
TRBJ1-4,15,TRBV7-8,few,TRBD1,TGTGCCAGCAGCCGGGGACAGGGAGGGAATGAAAAACTGTTTTTT,CASSRGQGGNEKLFF
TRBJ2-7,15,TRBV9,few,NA,TGTGCCAGCAGCGTGGGTGGGGACTCCGCCCACGAGCAGTACTTC,CASSVGGDSAHEQYF
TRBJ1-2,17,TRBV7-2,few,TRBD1,TGTGCCAGCAGCTTAGGCCCAGGGGGCTTGCTTCGGTATGGCTACACCTTC,CASSLGPGGLLRYGYTF
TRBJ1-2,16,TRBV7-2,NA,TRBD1,TGTGCCAGCAGCCTAGCCCGGGACAGGGTTTTATATGGCTACACCTTC,CASSLARDRVLYGYTF
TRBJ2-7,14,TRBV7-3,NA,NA,TGTGCCAGCAGCTTAAGTGGGGGCGGCTACGAGCAGTACTTC,CASSLSGGGYEQYF
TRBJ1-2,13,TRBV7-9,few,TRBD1,TGTGCCAGCAGCTCCGGACAGGGGGACGGCTACACCTTC,CASSSGQGDGYTF
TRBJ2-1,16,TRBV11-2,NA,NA,TGTGCCAGCAGCACTACAGGGAATAGTATGTTCAGTGAGCAGTTCTTC,CASSTTGNSMFSEQFF
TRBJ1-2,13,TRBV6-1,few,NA,TGTGCCAGCAGTGTACCCGAGGCTCATGGCTACACCTTC,CASSVPEAHGYTF
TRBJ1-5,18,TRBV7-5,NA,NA,NA,CISVPAAAGPVENQPQHF
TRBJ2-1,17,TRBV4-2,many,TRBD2,TGTGCCAGCAGCCAAGACCGACTAGCGAGAGGGTTGGATGAGCAGTTCTTC,CASSQDRLARGLDEQFF
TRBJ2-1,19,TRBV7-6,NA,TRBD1,TGTGCCAGCAGCCAAATCCCGGGACAGGGGTCGAGCTCCTACAATGAGCAGTTCTTC,CASSQIPGQGSSSYNEQFF
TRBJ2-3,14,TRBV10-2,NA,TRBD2,TGCGCCAGCGAGTCTAGCGGGGGGGCTAATACGCAGTATTTT,CASESSGGANTQYF
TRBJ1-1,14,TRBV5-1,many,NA,TGCGCCAGCAGCCTTTCGGTGGGAAACACTGAAGCTTTCTTT,CASSLSVGNTEAFF
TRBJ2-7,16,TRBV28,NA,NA,TGTGCCAGCAGTTTACCCTCGGAGGGCGGCTACAATAAGCAGTACTTC,CASSLPSEGGYNKQYF
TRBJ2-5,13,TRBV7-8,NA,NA,TGTGCCAGCAGCTCCCAGGAGGGTTTGGAGCAGTACTTC,CASSSQEGLEQYF
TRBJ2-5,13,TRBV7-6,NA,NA,TGTGCTAGCAGACCGGACGGGTCGTGGACCCAGTACTTC,CASRPDGSWTQYF
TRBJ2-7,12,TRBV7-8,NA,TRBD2,TGTGCCAGCAGCATAGCGGGAGACGAGCAGTACTTC,CASSIAGDEQYF
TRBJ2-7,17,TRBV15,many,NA,TGTGCCACCAGCAGAGATCGTTCGCCACTCTCCTACAATGAGCAGTACTTC,CATSRDRSPLSYNEQYF
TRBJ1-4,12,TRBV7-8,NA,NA,TGTGCCAGCAGCCGGCGCTCTGAAAAACTGTTTTTT,CASSRRSEKLFF
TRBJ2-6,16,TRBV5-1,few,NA,TGCGCCAGCAGCCTCCCTCTAGTCTCTGGGGCCAACGTCCTGACTTTC,CASSLPLVSGANVLTF
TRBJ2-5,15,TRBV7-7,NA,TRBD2,TGTGCTAGCAGCTTGGGACTAGCGGGAAGCGAGACCCAGTACTTC,CASSLGLAGSETQYF
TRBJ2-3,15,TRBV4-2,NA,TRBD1,TGTGCCAGCAGCCCTACAGGGGGCGTCACAGATACGCAGTATTTT,CASSPTGGVTDTQYF
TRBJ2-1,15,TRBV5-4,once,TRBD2,TGTGCCAGCAGCTTGGTCGGGAGGGCGGACAATGAGCAGTTCTTC,CASSLVGRADNEQFF
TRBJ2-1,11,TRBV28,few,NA,TGTGCCAGCAGTTTCCAGGCCGGGCAGTTCTTC,CASSFQAGQFF
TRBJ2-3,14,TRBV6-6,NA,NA,TGTGCCAGCAGTCCGAAGCTAGGAACAGATACGCAGTATTTT,CASSPKLGTDTQYF
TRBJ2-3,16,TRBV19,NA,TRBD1,TGTGCCAGTAGTACCTCCGGGACAGGGGCGGGTTATACGCAGTATTTT,CASSTSGTGAGYTQYF
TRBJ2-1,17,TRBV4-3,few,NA,TGCGCCAGCAGCCAAGGTCTGACTGCAAGCTCCTACAATGAGCAGTTCTTC,CASSQGLTASSYNEQFF
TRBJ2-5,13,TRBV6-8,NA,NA,TGTGCCAGCACGCGGCAGCCCCAAGAGACCCAGTACTTC,CASTRQPQETQYF
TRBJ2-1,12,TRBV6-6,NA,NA,TGTGCCAGCAGCAGGACAGAGCTTGAGCAGTTCTTC,CASSRTELEQFF
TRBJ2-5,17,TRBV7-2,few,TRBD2,TGTGCCAGCAGCTTAGGCGGTAGCGGGAGGGTTCAAGAGACCCAGTACTTC,CASSLGGSGRVQETQYF